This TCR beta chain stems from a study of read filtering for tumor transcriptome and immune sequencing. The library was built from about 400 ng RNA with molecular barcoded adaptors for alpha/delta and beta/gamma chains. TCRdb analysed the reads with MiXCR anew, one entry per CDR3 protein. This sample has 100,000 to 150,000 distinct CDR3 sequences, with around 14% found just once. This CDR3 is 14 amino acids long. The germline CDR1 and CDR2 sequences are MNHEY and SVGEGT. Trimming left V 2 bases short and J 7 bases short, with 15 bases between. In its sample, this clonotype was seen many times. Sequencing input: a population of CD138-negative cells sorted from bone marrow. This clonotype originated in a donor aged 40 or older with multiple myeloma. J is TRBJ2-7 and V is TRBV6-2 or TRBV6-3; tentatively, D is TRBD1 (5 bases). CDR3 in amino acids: CASSYPTVSREQYF. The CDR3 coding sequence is TGTGCCAGCAGTTACCCGACAGTATCCCGGGAGCAGTACTTC.